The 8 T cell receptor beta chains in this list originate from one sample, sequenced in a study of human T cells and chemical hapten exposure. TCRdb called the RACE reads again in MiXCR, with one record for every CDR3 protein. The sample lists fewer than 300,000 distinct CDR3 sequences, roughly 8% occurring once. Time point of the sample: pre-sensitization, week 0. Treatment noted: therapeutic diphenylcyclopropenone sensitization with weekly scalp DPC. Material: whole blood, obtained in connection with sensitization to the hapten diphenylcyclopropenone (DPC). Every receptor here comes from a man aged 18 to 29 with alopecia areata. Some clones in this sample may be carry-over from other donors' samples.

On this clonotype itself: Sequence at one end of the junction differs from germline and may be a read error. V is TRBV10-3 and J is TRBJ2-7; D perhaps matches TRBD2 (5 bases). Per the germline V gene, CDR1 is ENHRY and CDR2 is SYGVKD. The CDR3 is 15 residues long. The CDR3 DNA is TGTGTCATCAGTGAGTCGGGGTTGGACCGATACGAGCAGTACTTC. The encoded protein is CVISESGLDRYEQYF.

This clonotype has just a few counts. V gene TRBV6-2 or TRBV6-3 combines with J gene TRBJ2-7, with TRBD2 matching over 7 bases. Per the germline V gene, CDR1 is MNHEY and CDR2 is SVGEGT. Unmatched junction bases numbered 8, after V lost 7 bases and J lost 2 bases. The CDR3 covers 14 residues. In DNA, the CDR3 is TGTGCCAGCACTGGGGGGGTGGCCGCCTACGAGCAGTACGTC. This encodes CASTGGVAAYEQYV.

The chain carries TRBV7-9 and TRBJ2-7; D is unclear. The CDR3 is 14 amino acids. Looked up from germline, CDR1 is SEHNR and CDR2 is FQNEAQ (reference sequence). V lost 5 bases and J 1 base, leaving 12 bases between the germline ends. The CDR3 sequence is CASSQQYTSYEQYF. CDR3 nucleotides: TGTGCCAGCAGCCAGCAGTACACATCCTACGAGCAGTACTTC.

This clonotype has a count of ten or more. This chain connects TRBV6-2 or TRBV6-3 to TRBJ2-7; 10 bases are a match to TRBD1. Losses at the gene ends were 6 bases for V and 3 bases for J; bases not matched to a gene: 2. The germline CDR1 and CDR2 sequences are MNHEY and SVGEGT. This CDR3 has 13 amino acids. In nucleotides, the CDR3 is TGTGCCAGCAGCCGGGACAGGGGCTACGAGCAGTACGTC. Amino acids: CASSRDRGYEQYV.

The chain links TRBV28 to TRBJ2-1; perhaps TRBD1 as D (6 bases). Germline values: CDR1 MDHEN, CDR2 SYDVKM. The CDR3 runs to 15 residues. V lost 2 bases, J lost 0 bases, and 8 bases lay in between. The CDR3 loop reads CASSLRGYSYNEQFF. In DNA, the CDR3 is TGTGCCAGCAGTTTAAGGGGGTACTCCTACAATGAGCAGTTCTTC.

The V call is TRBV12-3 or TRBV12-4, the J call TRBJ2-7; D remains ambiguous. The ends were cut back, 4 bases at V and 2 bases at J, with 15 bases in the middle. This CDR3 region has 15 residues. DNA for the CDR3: TGTGCCAGCAGTTCTCGGACCGGTATTACCTACGAGCAGTACTTC. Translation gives CASSSRTGITYEQYF.

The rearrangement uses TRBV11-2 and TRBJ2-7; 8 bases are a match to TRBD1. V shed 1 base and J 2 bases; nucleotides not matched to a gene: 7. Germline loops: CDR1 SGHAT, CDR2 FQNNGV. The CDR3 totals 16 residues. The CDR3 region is CASSLGPGTGTYEQYF. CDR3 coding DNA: TGTGCCAGCAGCTTAGGTCCCGGGACAGGAACCTACGAGCAGTACTTC. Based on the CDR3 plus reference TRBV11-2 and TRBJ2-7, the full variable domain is EAGVAQSPRYKIIEKRQSVAFWCNPISGHATLYWYQQILGQGPKLLIQFQNNGVVDDSQLPKDRFSAERLKGVDSTLKIQPAKLEDSAVYLCASSLGPGTGTYEQYFGPGTRLTVT.

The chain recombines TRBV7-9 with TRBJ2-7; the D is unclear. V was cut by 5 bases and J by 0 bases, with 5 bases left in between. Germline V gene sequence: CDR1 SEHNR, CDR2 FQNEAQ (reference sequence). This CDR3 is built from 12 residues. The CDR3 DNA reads TGTGCCAGCAGCACGAGCTCCTACGAGCAGTACGTC. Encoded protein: CASSTSSYEQYV.